This T cell receptor (beta chain) stems from a study of cytomegalovirus exposure and HLA in healthy donors. The germline gives CDR1 LGHNT, CDR2 FRNRAP. This CDR3 region has 15 residues. J lost 9 bases, V lost 4 bases, and 11 bases had no gene match. Assay: immunoSEQ multiplex PCR; the TCRdb copy retains only in-frame clones and omits some. The sample holds over 250,000 clones, just over 85% seen once. The sequence was obtained from a young woman in good health and CMV-seronegative. Source material: PBMCs. The chain is built from TRBV12-5 and TRBJ2-1; 8 nucleotides line up with TRBD2. DNA for the CDR3: TGTGCTAGTGGTTCGGGACTAGTTCCCGAGAGTGAGCAGTTCTTC. This gives the protein CASGSGLVPESEQFF.